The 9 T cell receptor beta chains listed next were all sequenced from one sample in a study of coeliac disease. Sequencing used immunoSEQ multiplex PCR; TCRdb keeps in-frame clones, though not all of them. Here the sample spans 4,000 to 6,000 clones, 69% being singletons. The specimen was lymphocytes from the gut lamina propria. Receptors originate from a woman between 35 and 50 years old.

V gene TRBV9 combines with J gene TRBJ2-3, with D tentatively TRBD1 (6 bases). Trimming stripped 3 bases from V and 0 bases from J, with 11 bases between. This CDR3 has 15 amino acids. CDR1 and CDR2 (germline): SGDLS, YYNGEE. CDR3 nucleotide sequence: TGTGCCAGCAGCGGACAGGCGACTAGCACAGATACGCAGTATTTT. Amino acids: CASSGQATSTDTQYF.

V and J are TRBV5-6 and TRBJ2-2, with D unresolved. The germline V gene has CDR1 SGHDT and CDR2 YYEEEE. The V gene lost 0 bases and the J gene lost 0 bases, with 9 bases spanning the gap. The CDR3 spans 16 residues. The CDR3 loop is CASSLVVAANTGELFF. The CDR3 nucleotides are TGTGCCAGCAGCTTGGTTGTAGCAGCGAACACCGGGGAGCTGTTTTTT. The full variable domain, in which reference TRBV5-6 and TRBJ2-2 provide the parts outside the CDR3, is DAGVTQSPTHLIKTRGQQVTLRCSPKSGHDTVSWYQQALGQGPQFIFQYYEEEERQRGNFPDRFSGHQFPNYSSELNVNALLLGDSALYLCASSLVVAANTGELFFGEGSRLTVL.

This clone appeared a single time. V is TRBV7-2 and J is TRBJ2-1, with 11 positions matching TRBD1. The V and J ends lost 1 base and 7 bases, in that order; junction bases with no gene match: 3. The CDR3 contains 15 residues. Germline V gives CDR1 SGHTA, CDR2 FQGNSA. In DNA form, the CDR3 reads TGTGCCAGCAGCTTAGTCGGGGACAGGGGGAATGAGCAGTTCTTC. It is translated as CASSLVGDRGNEQFF.

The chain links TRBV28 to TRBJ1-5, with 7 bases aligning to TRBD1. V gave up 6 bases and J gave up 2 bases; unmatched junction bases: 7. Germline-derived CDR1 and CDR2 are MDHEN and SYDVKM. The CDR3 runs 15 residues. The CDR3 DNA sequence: TGTGCCAGCAGCTCCCTTGGACAGGGCAATCAGCCCCAGCATTTT. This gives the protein CASSSLGQGNQPQHF.

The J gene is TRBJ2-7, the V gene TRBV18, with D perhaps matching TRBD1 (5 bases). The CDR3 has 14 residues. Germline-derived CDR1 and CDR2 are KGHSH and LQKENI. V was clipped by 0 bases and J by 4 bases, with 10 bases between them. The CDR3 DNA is TGTGCCAGCTCACCACCCAGGGTGGGGTACGAGCAGTACTTC. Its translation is CASSPPRVGYEQYF.

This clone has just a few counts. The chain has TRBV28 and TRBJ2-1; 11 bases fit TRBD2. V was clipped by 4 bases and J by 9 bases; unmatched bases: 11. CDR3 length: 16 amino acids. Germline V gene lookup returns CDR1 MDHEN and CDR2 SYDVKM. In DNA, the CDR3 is TGTGCCAGCAGTTCGGCGGGACTAGCGGCCTCTTCTGAGCAGTTCTTC. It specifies CASSSAGLAASSEQFF.

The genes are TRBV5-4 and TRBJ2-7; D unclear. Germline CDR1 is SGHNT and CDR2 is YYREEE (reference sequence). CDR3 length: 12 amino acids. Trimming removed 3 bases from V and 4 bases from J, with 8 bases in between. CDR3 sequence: CASSSAGYEQYF. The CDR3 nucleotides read TGTGCCAGCAGCTCCGCAGGTTACGAGCAGTACTTC. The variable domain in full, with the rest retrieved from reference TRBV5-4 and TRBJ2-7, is ETGVTQSPTHLIKTRGQQVTLRCSSQSGHNTVSWYQQALGQGPQFIFQYYREEENGRGNFPPRFSGLQFPNYSSELNVNALELDDSALYLCASSSAGYEQYFGPGTRLTVT.

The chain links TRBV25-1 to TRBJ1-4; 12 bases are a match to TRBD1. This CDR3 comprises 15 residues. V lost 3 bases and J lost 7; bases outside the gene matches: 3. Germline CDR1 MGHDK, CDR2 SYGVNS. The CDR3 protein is CASSDWGQGAEKLFF. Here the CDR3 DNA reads TGTGCCAGCAGTGACTGGGGACAGGGGGCTGAAAAACTGTTTTTT.

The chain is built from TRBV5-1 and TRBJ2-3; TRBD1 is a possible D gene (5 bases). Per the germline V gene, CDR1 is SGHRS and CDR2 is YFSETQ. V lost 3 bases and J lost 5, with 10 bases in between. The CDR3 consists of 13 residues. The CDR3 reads CASSSVDRDTQYF. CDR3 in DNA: TGCGCCAGCAGCTCCGTTGACAGAGATACGCAGTATTTT.